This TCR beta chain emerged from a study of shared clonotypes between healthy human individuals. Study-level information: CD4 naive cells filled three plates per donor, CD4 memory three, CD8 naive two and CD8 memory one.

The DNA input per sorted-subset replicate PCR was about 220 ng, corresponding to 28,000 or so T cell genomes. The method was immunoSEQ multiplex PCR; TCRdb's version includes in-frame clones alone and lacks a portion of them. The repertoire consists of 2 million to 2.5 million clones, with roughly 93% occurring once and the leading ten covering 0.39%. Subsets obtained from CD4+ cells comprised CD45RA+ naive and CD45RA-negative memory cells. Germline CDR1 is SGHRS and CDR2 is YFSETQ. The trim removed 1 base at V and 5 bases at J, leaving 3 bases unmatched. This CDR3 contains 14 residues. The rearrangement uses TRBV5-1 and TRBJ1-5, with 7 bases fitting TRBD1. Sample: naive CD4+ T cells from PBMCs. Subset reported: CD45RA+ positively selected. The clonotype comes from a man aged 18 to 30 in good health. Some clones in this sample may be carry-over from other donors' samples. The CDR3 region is CASSLSTGDQPQHF. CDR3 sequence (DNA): TGCGCCAGCAGCTTGAGTACAGGGGATCAGCCCCAGCATTTT.